The present entry profiles one T cell receptor (beta chain) with its context. The data are from a study of CD8+ T cells in alopecia areata. Lesional scalp punch biopsies and peripheral blood came from alopecia areata patients. This CDR3 has 16 amino acids. Germline V gives CDR1 MDHEN, CDR2 SYDVKM. V lost 7 bases and J lost 0, with 16 bases in between. Sequencing templates came from extracted RNA that was reverse transcribed into cDNA. The protocol was immunoSEQ multiplex PCR, while the TCRdb copy is restricted to in-frame clones and leaves out a portion. The sample includes about 110,000 clones, 45% to 60% seen only once; the top ten take 23%.

Sample: NKG2D-low CD8+ T cells sorted from blood. The receptor was derived from a human donor with alopecia areata. J is TRBJ1-5 and V is TRBV28, with unresolved D. The CDR3 coding sequence is TGTGCCAGCACCTCAGAAGGGTTTTCTAGCAATCAGCCCCAGCATTTT. Protein sequence: CASTSEGFSSNQPQHF.